The 25 T cell receptor beta chains given below trace back to one sample, sequenced in a study of T cells in localized non-small cell lung cancer. Libraries were prepared by immunoSEQ multiplex PCR; TCRdb keeps only in-frame clonotypes and omits some of them. The sample consists of about 40,000 clones, around 84% of them appearing once. This material consisted of peripheral blood, taken before any cancer treatment. These receptors came from a man between 18 and 49 years old with stage I lung adenocarcinoma.

The chain uses TRBV6-5 and TRBJ1-5; D not certain. The CDR3 consists of 11 residues. V was pared by 5 bases and J by 12 bases, with 11 bases between. Germline values: CDR1 MNHEY, CDR2 SVGAGI. The CDR3 region is CASSESGGQHF. The CDR3 DNA reads TGTGCCAGCAGTGAAAGCGGTGGCCAGCATTTT.

This chain links TRBV4-2 with TRBJ2-7, with D perhaps matching TRBD1 (5 bases). Trimming shortened V by 0 bases and J by 1 base, and 10 bases separated the two germline ends. CDR1 and CDR2 from the germline V gene are LGHNA and YNFKEQ. This CDR3 comprises 15 residues. The CDR3 DNA follows: TGTGCCAGCAGCCAAGAATCCCCAGGGTCCTACGAGCAGTACTTC. Its translation: CASSQESPGSYEQYF.

V and J are TRBV11-2 and TRBJ1-3; D possibly corresponds to TRBD1 (6 bases). The V end lost 4 bases, the J end lost 2 bases, and 15 bases lay between the germline ends. The CDR3 is 16 amino acids. Looked up from germline, CDR1 is SGHAT and CDR2 is FQNNGV. Here the CDR3 DNA reads TGTGCCAGCAGCTCTCTTAGGGGGGGGGCTGGAAACACCATATATTTT. Residues: CASSSLRGGAGNTIYF.

The J gene is TRBJ2-6, the V gene TRBV11-1; tentatively, D is TRBD1 (6 bases). In germline, CDR1 is SGHAT, CDR2 FQDESV (reference sequence). The ends were cut back, 2 bases at V and 3 bases at J, with 8 bases in the middle. This CDR3 has 15 residues. CDR3 nucleotides: TGTGCCAGCAGCTTAAACAGGGTTGGGGCCAACGTCCTGACTTTC. This sequence encodes CASSLNRVGANVLTF.

This chain links TRBV5-1 with TRBJ1-2; 12 nucleotides align to TRBD1. The V and J ends lost 4 bases and 4 bases, in that order; junction bases with no gene match: 2. CDR1 is SGHRS and CDR2 is YFSETQ in the germline V gene. This CDR3 has 14 residues. CDR3 amino acids: CASSPGQGAYGYTF. CDR3 coding DNA: TGCGCCAGCAGCCCGGGACAGGGGGCCTATGGCTACACCTTC.

The rearrangement links TRBV10-3 to TRBJ2-1, with D tentatively TRBD2 (6 bases). Per germline, CDR1 ENHRY and CDR2 SYGVKD. The CDR3 runs 14 residues. V was pared by 7 bases and J by 9 bases, with 19 bases between. The chain's CDR3 is CAITPVGGSTEQFF. CDR3 DNA: TGTGCCATCACCCCCGTGGGGGGTTCGACTGAGCAGTTCTTC.

This chain links TRBV11-2 with TRBJ1-1; 8 bases match TRBD1. This CDR3 contains 16 residues. Germline V gene data show CDR1 as SGHAT and CDR2 as FQNNGV. V gave up 5 bases and J gave up 5 bases; unmatched junction bases: 13. In nucleotides, the CDR3 is TGTGCCAGCAGCCCGCAGGGGGCCCACTTGGATACTGAAGCTTTCTTT. As protein: CASSPQGAHLDTEAFF.

The chain employs TRBV6-1 and TRBJ1-2, with a possible D match to TRBD1 (6 bases). With 4 bases removed from V and 4 bases from J, the gap between germline ends came to 13 bases. Germline CDR1 is MNHNS and CDR2 is SASEGT. This CDR3 has 14 residues. CDR3: CASSGSGGGYGYTF. CDR3 nucleotide sequence: TGTGCCAGCAGTGGGTCCGGGGGCGGCTATGGCTACACCTTC.

This chain connects TRBV6-5 to TRBJ2-5, with D hard to call. CDR1 is MNHEY and CDR2 is SVGAGI in the germline V gene. V lost 2 bases and J 0 bases, leaving 4 bases between the germline ends. The CDR3 contains 13 residues. The CDR3 region has the DNA TGTGCCAGCAGTTACCAGTACCAAGAGACCCAGTACTTC. Amino acid sequence: CASSYQYQETQYF.

The chain is built from TRBV14 and TRBJ2-5, with no clear D. The germline gives CDR1 SGHDN, CDR2 FVKESK. There are 11 residues in the CDR3. V lost 3 bases, J lost 5 bases, and 4 bases lay in between. The CDR3 DNA is TGTGCCAGCAGCCAGTGGGAGACCCAGTACTTC. This translates into CASSQWETQYF.

The chain links TRBV11-1 to TRBJ1-1; 10 bases match TRBD1. V dropped 6 bases and J dropped 3; count of bases not matched to a gene: 7. Per germline, CDR1 SGHAT and CDR2 FQDESV (reference sequence). The CDR3 loop spans 15 amino acids. CDR3 residues: CASRPDRGSYTEAFF. In DNA form, the CDR3 reads TGTGCCAGCAGACCGGACAGGGGGAGCTACACTGAAGCTTTCTTT. The whole variable domain, filled in from reference TRBV11-1 and TRBJ1-1, reads EAEVAQSPRYKITEKSQAVAFWCDPISGHATLYWYRQILGQGPELLVQFQDESVVDDSQLPKDRFSAERLKGVDSTLKIQPAELGDSAMYLCASRPDRGSYTEAFFGQGTRLTVV.

Only one count was recorded for this clone. This rearrangement joins TRBV6-5 to TRBJ2-7; D remains ambiguous. The CDR3 runs 13 residues. V was clipped by 2 bases and J by 9 bases, with 14 bases between them. The germline V gene encodes CDR1 MNHEY and CDR2 SVGAGI. The CDR3: CASSYGERSMQYF. The CDR3 DNA reads as TGTGCCAGCAGTTACGGAGAGAGGTCGATGCAGTACTTC.

This clone was seen only once. V usage is TRBV7-9 and J usage is TRBJ1-1; the D is unclear. Germline loops: CDR1 SEHNR, CDR2 FQNEAQ (reference sequence). This CDR3 is 12 amino acids long. Trimming left V 3 bases short and J 1 base short, with 3 bases between. The CDR3 here is CASSFGNTEAFF. CDR3 DNA sequence: TGTGCCAGCAGCTTTGGGAACACTGAAGCTTTCTTT.

V usage is TRBV27 and J usage is TRBJ2-1; no clear D. The germline V gene has CDR1 MNHEY and CDR2 SMNVEV (reference sequence). With 5 bases removed from V and 4 bases from J, the gap between germline ends came to 9 bases. The CDR3 spans 13 residues. CDR3 in amino acids: CASSPIGYNEQFF. The CDR3, as DNA: TGTGCCAGCAGTCCAATTGGGTACAATGAGCAGTTCTTC.

About this clone: The junction differs from germline at one of its ends, possibly a read error. The J gene is TRBJ2-1, the V gene TRBV5-4; D possibly uses TRBD1 or TRBD2 (6 bases each). The CDR3 covers 12 residues. In germline, CDR1 is SGHNT, CDR2 YYREEE (reference sequence). CDR3 sequence: CAGSVQGGEQFF. The CDR3 DNA reads TGTGCCGGCAGCGTACAGGGAGGCGAGCAGTTCTTC.

Details on this clone: The same CDR3 arises from other DNA sequences in this sample as well. V usage is TRBV5-1 and J usage is TRBJ2-5; no definite D call. The CDR3 totals 13 residues. CDR1 and CDR2 (germline): SGHRS, YFSETQ. Trimming pared 1 base from V and 1 base from J, leaving 5 bases between. CDR3 sequence: CASSLTVQETQYF. CDR3 nucleotide sequence: TGCGCCAGCAGCTTGACCGTCCAAGAGACCCAGTACTTC. Full variable domain (remainder filled in from reference TRBV5-1 and TRBJ2-5): KAGVTQTPRYLIKTRGQQVTLSCSPISGHRSVSWYQQTPGQGLQFLFEYFSETQRNKGNFPGRFSGRQFSNSRSEMNVSTLELGDSALYLCASSLTVQETQYFGPGTRLLVL.

The chain links TRBV4-2 to TRBJ2-1; 8 bases match TRBD2. CDR3 length equals 15 residues. Germline V gene lookup returns CDR1 LGHNA and CDR2 YNFKEQ. J lost 9 bases, V lost 4 bases, and 11 bases had no gene match. CDR3 in DNA: TGTGCCAGCAGCCCGTTTTCAGCGGGGGATACTGAGCAGTTCTTC. The encoded protein is CASSPFSAGDTEQFF.

J is TRBJ1-6 and V is TRBV6-1; no firm D call. CDR1 MNHNS and CDR2 SASEGT come from the germline V gene. This CDR3 comprises 15 residues. V was pared by 5 bases and J by 7 bases, with 15 bases between. The CDR3 sequence: CASSQTVPGNSPLHF. CDR3 coding DNA: TGTGCCAGCAGTCAGACCGTCCCGGGGAATTCACCCCTCCACTTT.

The chain is built from TRBV10-2 and TRBJ1-1, with D possibly TRBD1 on 5 matching bases. Germline lookup yields CDR1 WSHSY and CDR2 SAAADI. The length of the CDR3 is 14 residues. Trimming removed 8 bases at V and 7 bases at J, with 20 bases between. The CDR3 loop reads CASSRGGGPIEAFF. For the CDR3, the DNA is TGCGCCAGCTCACGGGGGGGTGGTCCAATTGAAGCTTTCTTT.

V and J are TRBV2 and TRBJ1-2; no reliable D call. CDR3 length: 12 amino acids. V was cut by 6 bases and J by 4 bases, with 9 bases left in between. CDR1 SNHLY and CDR2 FYNNEI come from the germline V gene. The DNA for the CDR3 is TGTGCCAGCAGACTAAACCCCTATGGCTACACCTTC. Translating gives CASRLNPYGYTF.

The gene calls are TRBV11-1 and TRBJ2-1; TRBD1 is a possible D gene (6 bases). The CDR3 loop spans 15 amino acids. CDR1 is SGHAT, CDR2 FQDESV, per germline (reference sequence). The V end lost 5 bases, the J end lost 6 bases, and 17 bases lay between the germline ends. The CDR3 spells CASSRDRSRINEQFF. In DNA, the CDR3 is TGTGCCAGCAGCCGAGACAGGTCCCGTATCAATGAGCAGTTCTTC.

This chain uses TRBV6-1 with TRBJ2-7; perhaps TRBD2 as D (6 bases). This CDR3 spans 16 amino acids. V lost 2 bases to trimming and J lost 5 bases, with 19 bases between them. Germline V gives CDR1 MNHNS, CDR2 SASEGT. CDR3 amino acids: CASSERPWGVSNEQYF. The CDR3 bases are TGTGCCAGCAGTGAAAGGCCTTGGGGGGTATCCAACGAGCAGTACTTC.

The genes are TRBV6-5 and TRBJ2-2; no clear D gene. The CDR3 extends over 14 amino acids. The germline gives CDR1 MNHEY, CDR2 SVGAGI. V was shortened by 4 bases and J by 4 bases, with 10 bases between the two germline ends. The CDR3: CASSLFRSTGELFF. Here the CDR3 DNA reads TGTGCCAGCAGTTTATTTAGGTCCACCGGGGAGCTGTTTTTT.

CDR3 coding DNA: TGTGCCAGCAGCCCTGCGTCGGGCAGACGGCAGCAGTTCTTC. Encoded protein: CASSPASGRRQQFF. The chain couples TRBV5-6 to TRBJ2-1; no reliable D call. The germline V and J ends were trimmed by 4 bases and 11 bases, with 19 bases remaining between them. CDR1 SGHDT and CDR2 YYEEEE come from the germline V gene. This CDR3 region has 14 residues. Supplemented by reference TRBV5-6 and TRBJ2-1, the full variable domain reads DAGVTQSPTHLIKTRGQQVTLRCSPKSGHDTVSWYQQALGQGPQFIFQYYEEEERQRGNFPDRFSGHQFPNYSSELNVNALLLGDSALYLCASSPASGRRQQFFGPGTRLTVL.

The genes are TRBV19 and TRBJ1-6, with D unclear. Germline V lookup: CDR1 LNHDA, CDR2 SQIVND (reference sequence). The CDR3 extends over 15 amino acids. Trimming pared 4 bases from V and 0 bases from J, leaving 7 bases between. CDR3 DNA sequence: TGTGCCAGTAGTACCAGCGACTCCTATAATTCACCCCTCCACTTT. This codes for CASSTSDSYNSPLHF.